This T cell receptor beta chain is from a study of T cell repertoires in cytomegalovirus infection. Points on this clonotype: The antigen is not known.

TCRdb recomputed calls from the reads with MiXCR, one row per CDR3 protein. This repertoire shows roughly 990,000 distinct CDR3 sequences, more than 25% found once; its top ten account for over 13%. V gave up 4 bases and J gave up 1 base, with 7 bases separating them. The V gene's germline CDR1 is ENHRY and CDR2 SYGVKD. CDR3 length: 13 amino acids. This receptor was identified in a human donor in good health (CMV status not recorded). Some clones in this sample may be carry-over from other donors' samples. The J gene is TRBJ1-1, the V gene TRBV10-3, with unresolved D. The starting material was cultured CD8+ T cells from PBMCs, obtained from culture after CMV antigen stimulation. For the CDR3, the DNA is TGTGCCATCAGTGTGGATGCGAACACTGAAGCTTTCTTT. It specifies CAISVDANTEAFF.